The rows below give T cell receptor beta chains drawn from one sample of a study of blood T cell repertoires in COVID-19. TCRdb keeps only in-frame clones here, not all; method: immunoSEQ multiplex PCR. The data hold under 200,000 clones, with more than 75% observed a single time. The specimen was peripheral blood. Source of these receptors: a man aged 45-65 years who had recovered from COVID-19. Each CDR3 is given with its conserved first and last residue.

TRBJ2-5	TRBV2	CASKGGVETQYF
TRBJ2-7	TRBV29-1	CSARTGGSVYEQYF
TRBJ1-1	TRBV5-1	CASSGTGETEAFF
TRBJ1-2	TRBV7-2	CASSPRGTRLYGYTF
TRBJ2-7	TRBV15	CATSRAGTGRMVYEQYF
TRBJ2-5	TRBV7-8	CASSYRLLQETQYF
TRBJ2-5	TRBV27	CASSLGVGGRETQYF
TRBJ1-1	TRBV5-4	CASSFGGRPEAFF
TRBJ2-7	TRBV9	CASSVGLAGRGRPSLDEQYF
TRBJ2-7	TRBV7-2	CASSTGLADAYEQYF
TRBJ1-6	TRBV5-6	CASSLYQGAKSPLHF
TRBJ2-1	TRBV6-5	CASSYYQGDYNEQFF
TRBJ2-1	TRBV11-2	CASSPRGASGSYNEQFF
TRBJ2-3	TRBV7-9	CASSSRSGGAADTQYF
TRBJ2-7	TRBV19	CASSKGQGAYEQYF
TRBJ2-7	TRBV7-9	CASSAEVDGEQYF
TRBJ1-1	TRBV7-8	CASSLGALNTEAFF
TRBJ2-7	TRBV14	CASSQVGERTYEQYF
TRBJ2-1	TRBV6-5	CASSYIASPTSKEQFF